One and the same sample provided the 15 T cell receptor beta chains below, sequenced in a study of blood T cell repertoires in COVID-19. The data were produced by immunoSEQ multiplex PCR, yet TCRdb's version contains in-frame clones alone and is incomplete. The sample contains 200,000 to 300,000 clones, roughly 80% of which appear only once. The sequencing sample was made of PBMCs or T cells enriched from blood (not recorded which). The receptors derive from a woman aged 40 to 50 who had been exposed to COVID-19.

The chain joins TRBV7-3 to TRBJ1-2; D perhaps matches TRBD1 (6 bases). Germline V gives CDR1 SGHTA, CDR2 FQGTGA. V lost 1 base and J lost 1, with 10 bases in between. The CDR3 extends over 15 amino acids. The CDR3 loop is CASSLRQVGNYGYTF. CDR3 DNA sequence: TGTGCCAGCAGCTTAAGACAGGTCGGTAACTATGGCTACACCTTC.

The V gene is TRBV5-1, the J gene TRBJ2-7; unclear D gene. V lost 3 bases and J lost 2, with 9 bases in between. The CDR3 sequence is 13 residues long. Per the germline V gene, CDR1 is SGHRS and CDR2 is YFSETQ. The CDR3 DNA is TGCGCCAGCAGCTGGGCCCAACCCTACGAGCAGTACTTC. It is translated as CASSWAQPYEQYF.

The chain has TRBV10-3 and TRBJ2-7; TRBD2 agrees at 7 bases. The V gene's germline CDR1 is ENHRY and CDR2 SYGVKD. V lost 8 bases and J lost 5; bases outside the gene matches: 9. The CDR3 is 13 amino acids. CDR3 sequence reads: CAILRMAGDEQYF. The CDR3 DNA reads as TGTGCCATCTTACGGATGGCGGGAGACGAGCAGTACTTC.

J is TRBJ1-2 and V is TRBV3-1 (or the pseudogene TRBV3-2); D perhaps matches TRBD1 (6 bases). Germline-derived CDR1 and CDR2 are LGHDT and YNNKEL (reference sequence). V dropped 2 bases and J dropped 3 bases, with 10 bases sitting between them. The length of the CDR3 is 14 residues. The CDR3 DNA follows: TGTGCCAGCAGCCAACCACAGGGAGACTATGGCTACACCTTC. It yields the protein CASSQPQGDYGYTF.

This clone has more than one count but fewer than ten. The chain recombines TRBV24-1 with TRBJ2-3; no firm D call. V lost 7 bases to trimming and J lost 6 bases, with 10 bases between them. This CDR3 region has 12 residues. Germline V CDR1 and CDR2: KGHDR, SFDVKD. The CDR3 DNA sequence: TGTGCCACCAGAAGCGACGGGGATACGCAGTATTTT. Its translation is CATRSDGDTQYF.

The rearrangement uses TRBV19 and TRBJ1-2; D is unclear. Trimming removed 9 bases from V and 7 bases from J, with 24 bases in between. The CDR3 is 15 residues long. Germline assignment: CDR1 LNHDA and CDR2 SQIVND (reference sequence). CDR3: CASLTSPVSAGGYTF. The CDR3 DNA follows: TGTGCCAGCCTCACCTCCCCCGTAAGTGCGGGTGGCTACACCTTC.

CDR3 bases: TGCGCCAGCAGCGAACAGGGGTCCTACTCTGGGGCCAACGTCCTGACTTTC. Protein sequence: CASSEQGSYSGANVLTF. The rearrangement links TRBV5-1 to TRBJ2-6; 7 bases fit TRBD1. The CDR3 extends over 17 amino acids. The ends lost 4 bases at V and 0 bases at J; junction bases unmatched: 7. Germline-derived CDR1 and CDR2 are SGHRS and YFSETQ.

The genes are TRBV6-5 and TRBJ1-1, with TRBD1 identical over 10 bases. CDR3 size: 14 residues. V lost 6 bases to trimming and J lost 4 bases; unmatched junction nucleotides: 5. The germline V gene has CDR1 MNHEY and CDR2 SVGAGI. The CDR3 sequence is CASSPTGGGTEAFF. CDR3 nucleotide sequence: TGTGCCAGCAGCCCGACAGGGGGCGGCACTGAAGCTTTCTTT.

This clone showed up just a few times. The CDR3 protein is CASSQDLTGQPQHF. In DNA, the CDR3 is TGTGCCAGCAGCCAAGACCTGACGGGACAGCCCCAGCATTTT. This chain uses TRBV3-1 (or the pseudogene TRBV3-2) with TRBJ1-5; D is ambiguous. CDR3 length: 14 amino acids. Germline values: CDR1 LGHDT, CDR2 YNNKEL (reference sequence). V gave up 0 bases and J gave up 7 bases, with 10 bases separating them.

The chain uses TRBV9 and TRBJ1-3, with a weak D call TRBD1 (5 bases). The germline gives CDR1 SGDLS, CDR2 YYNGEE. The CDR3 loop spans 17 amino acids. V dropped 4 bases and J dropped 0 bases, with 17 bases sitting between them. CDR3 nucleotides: TGTGCCAGCAGCCTCTCCGTTGGGGCCTACTCTGGAAACACCATATATTTT. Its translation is CASSLSVGAYSGNTIYF.

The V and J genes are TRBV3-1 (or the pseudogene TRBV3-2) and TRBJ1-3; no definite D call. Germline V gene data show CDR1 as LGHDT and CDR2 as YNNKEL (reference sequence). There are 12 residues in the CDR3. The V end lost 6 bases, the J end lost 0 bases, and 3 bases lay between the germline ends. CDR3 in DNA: TGTGCCAGCAGTAACTCTGGAAACACCATATATTTT. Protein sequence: CASSNSGNTIYF.

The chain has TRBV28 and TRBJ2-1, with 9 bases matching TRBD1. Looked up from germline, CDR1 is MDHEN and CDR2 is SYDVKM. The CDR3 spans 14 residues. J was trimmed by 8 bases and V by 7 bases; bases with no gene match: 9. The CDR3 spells CASNIPGTGYEQFF. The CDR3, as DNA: TGTGCCAGCAACATTCCCGGGACAGGGTATGAGCAGTTCTTC.

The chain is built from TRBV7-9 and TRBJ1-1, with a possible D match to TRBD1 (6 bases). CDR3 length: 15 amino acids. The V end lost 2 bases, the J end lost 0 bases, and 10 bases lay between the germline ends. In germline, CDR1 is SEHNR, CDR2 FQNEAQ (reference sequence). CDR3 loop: CASSLTDRMNTEAFF. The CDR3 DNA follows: TGTGCCAGCAGCTTAACCGACAGGATGAACACTGAAGCTTTCTTT.

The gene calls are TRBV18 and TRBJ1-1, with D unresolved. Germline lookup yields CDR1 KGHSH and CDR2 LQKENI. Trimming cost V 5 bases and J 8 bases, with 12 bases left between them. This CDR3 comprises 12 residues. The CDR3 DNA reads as TGTGCCAGCTCAGCTCGACAAGGCGAAGCTTTCTTT. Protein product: CASSARQGEAFF.

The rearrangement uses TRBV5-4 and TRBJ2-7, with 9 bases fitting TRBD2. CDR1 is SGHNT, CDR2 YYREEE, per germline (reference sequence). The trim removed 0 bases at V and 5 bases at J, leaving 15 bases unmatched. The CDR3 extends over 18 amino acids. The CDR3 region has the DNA TGTGCCAGCAGCTTGGAGGCTAGCGGGGTATTAGAGCCCAACGAGCAGTACTTC. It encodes CASSLEASGVLEPNEQYF.